This paragraph reports one TCR beta chain. What it binds is not known. Being one base from a much bigger clone, this may be a read error. Trimming cost V 5 bases and J 3 bases; bases outside gene matches: 6. The CDR3 consists of 18 residues. The germline CDR1 and CDR2 sequences are MNHNS and SASEGT. Construction of the TCR beta libraries employed iRepertoire HTBI primers in conjunction with Arm-PCR of CDR3 regions. Per the study methods: Identified across the samples were some 62 TRBV segments and about 14 TRBJ segments. One entry per CDR3 protein results from TCRdb running MiXCR on the multiplex PCR reads. These V and J calls rely on TCRdb rather than the paper's analysis. The sample contains approximately 460,000 distinct CDR3 sequences, roughly 15% of which appear only once. This entry is derived from a study of regulatory T cells in long-lasting Graves disease. Broader study findings: Repertoires from persistent disease leaned toward TRBV28, TRBJ1-2 and TRBJ2-5. Accuracy might have suffered from few samples.

Specified time point: newly diagnosed GD, antithyroid drugs for less than 3 months. RNA isolated from PBMCs was used to make the TCR library. The sample was also reused in another study, on T cells in Graves' hyperthyroidism and ophthalmopathy. That publication notes: The hyperthyroidism patients had all been newly diagnosed, and their disease duration was under 2 months. Their ages ranged from 18 to 65 years.

The chain carries TRBV6-1 and TRBJ2-6, with TRBD2 matching 14 bases. The material sequenced was peripheral blood mononuclear cells (PBMCs), taken at new diagnosis, from a patient treated with antithyroid drugs. The sequence was obtained from a woman in her twenties or thirties with Graves disease. CDR3 nucleotide sequence: TGTGCCAGCAGTCAGACTAGCGGGAGGGCCTTTGGGGCCAACGTCCTGACTTTC. It translates to CASSQTSGRAFGANVLTF.